Sequencing of this T cell receptor beta chain was carried out in a study of blood T cell repertoires in COVID-19. Trimming shortened V by 4 bases and J by 1 base, and 6 bases separated the two germline ends. The CDR3 has 13 residues. CDR1 LNHDA and CDR2 SQIVND come from the germline V gene (reference sequence). TCRdb keeps only in-frame clones here, not all; method: immunoSEQ multiplex PCR. The sample lists 300,000 to 400,000 clones; around 90% were seen once. The sample taken for sequencing was PBMCs or T cells enriched from blood (not recorded which). This TCR was sampled from a man aged 55 to 70 who had recovered from COVID-19. This sequence joins TRBV19 and TRBJ2-3; the D gene is possibly TRBD2 (6 bases). The CDR3 bases are TGTGCCAGTAGTACTAGCGGCACAGATACGCAGTATTTT. Encoded protein: CASSTSGTDTQYF.